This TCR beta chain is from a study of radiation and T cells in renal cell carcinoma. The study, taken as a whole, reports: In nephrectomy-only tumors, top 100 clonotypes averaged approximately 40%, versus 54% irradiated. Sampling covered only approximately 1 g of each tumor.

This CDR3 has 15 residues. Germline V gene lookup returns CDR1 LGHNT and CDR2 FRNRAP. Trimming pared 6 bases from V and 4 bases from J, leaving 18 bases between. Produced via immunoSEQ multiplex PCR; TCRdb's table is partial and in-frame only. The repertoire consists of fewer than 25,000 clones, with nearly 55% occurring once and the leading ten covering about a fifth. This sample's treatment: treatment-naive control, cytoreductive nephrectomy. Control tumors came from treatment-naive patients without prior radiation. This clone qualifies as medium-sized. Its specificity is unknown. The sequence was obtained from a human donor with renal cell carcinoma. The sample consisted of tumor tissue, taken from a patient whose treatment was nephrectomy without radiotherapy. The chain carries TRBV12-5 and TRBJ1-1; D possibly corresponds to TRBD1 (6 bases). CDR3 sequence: CASGPSGGGSTEAFF. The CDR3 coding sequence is TGTGCTAGTGGCCCGAGTGGGGGCGGTAGCACTGAAGCTTTCTTT.